Listed here is a single TCR beta chain. Method: immunoSEQ multiplex PCR; TCRdb's copy keeps in-frame clones and lacks some. The table shows some 200,000 clones, with roughly four fifths occurring only once. This sample is drawn from a study of blood T cell repertoires in COVID-19. What the recovered Cohort 3 donors had was two negative PCRs, clearance, or symptom resolution. The germline gives CDR1 SGHNT, CDR2 YYREEE (reference sequence). This CDR3 has 15 residues. With V trimmed by 0 bases and J by 8 bases, 8 bases remained unmatched. The sequence was collected from a middle-aged man who had recovered from COVID-19. The chain carries TRBV5-4 and TRBJ2-1, with 7 nucleotides matching TRBD2. The sample taken for sequencing was PBMCs or T cells enriched from blood (not recorded which). The CDR3 nucleotides read TGTGCCAGCAGCTTGGTGGCTAGCGGTGTGGATGAGCAGTTCTTC. Translation: CASSLVASGVDEQFF.